This T cell receptor beta chain was obtained from a study of CD8+CD57+ T cells in acquired aplastic anemia. Profiling of TCR beta VDJ combinations and CDR3 sequences used genomic DNA as template. MiXCR, applied by TCRdb to the reads, yields one record per CDR3 protein. Among about 58,000 distinct CDR3 sequences listed, around 60% were seen once. Patients sequenced had flow cytometry evidence of CD8+CD57+ cell expansion. Germline CDR1 SGHRS, CDR2 YFSETQ. V gave up 0 bases and J gave up 2 bases, with 9 bases separating them. There are 15 residues in the CDR3. This TCR came from a human donor with aplastic anemia. The chain uses TRBV5-1 and TRBJ2-1; D is ambiguous. The sample was sorted CD4+, CD8+, or CD8+CD57+ T cells (not recorded which) from PBMCs. In DNA, the CDR3 is TGCGCCAGCAGCTTGGGGCAGTTACCCTACAATGAGCAGTTCTTC. Residues: CASSLGQLPYNEQFF.